Listed below are T cell receptor beta chains from one sample, sequenced in a study of T cells in Graves' hyperthyroidism and ophthalmopathy. TCRdb fed the multiplex PCR reads into MiXCR, producing one record per CDR3 protein. Of 490,000 or so distinct CDR3 sequences listed, 20% to 25% are singletons. Sequencing used blood. The origin of the receptors is a woman in her sixties or seventies with Graves' ophthalmopathy. Both conserved end residues are part of each CDR3. Each record gives: CDR3 protein, CDR3 DNA, J gene, D gene, V gene, clone size. A D gene is named only where the DNA matches it firmly. Part of the rows lack a size; the others show once, few, many or a class for expanded clones.

cdr3_aa: CASSLSRLAGDNEQFF
cdr3_nt: TGTGCCAGCAGCTTATCTAGACTAGCGGGCGACAATGAGCAGTTCTTC
j_call: TRBJ2-1
d_call: TRBD2
v_call: TRBV11-2
clone_size: many

cdr3_aa: CASSLVGLAGNEQFF
cdr3_nt: TGTGCCAGCAGCTTAGTGGGACTAGCGGGAAATGAGCAGTTCTTC
j_call: TRBJ2-1
d_call: TRBD2
v_call: TRBV11-2
clone_size: many

cdr3_aa: CASSQGNTQYF
cdr3_nt: TGTGCCAGCTCGCAGGGTAATACGCAGTATTTT
j_call: TRBJ2-3
d_call: -
v_call: TRBV6-2/TRBV6-3
clone_size: -

cdr3_aa: CATSDRTPLEQFF
cdr3_nt: TGTGCCACCAGTGACCGGACACCGCTTGAGCAGTTCTTC
j_call: TRBJ2-1
d_call: -
v_call: TRBV24-1
clone_size: -

cdr3_aa: CASSLIGEHSPLHF
cdr3_nt: TGTGCCAGCAGTTTGATTGGGGAGCATTCACCCCTCCACTTT
j_call: TRBJ1-6
d_call: -
v_call: TRBV27
clone_size: many

cdr3_aa: CASIKRDSYNEQFF
cdr3_nt: TGTGCCAGCATCAAACGAGACTCCTACAATGAGCAGTTCTTC
j_call: TRBJ2-1
d_call: -
v_call: TRBV6-2/TRBV6-3
clone_size: many

cdr3_aa: CASSQVRGLDTQYF
cdr3_nt: TGCGCCAGCAGCCAAGTGCGAGGTCTCGATACGCAGTATTTT
j_call: TRBJ2-3
d_call: -
v_call: TRBV4-1
clone_size: -

cdr3_aa: CASSYTRQEQYF
cdr3_nt: TGTGCCAGCAGTTATACTCGCCAAGAGCAGTACTTC
j_call: TRBJ2-7
d_call: -
v_call: TRBV6-2/TRBV6-3
clone_size: few

cdr3_aa: CASSFGTGVHEQYF
cdr3_nt: TGTGCCAGCAGCTTCGGGACAGGGGTTCACGAGCAGTACTTC
j_call: TRBJ2-7
d_call: TRBD1
v_call: TRBV13
clone_size: -

cdr3_aa: CASSYSPGPGANVLTF
cdr3_nt: TGTGCCAGCAGTTACTCTCCGGGGCCGGGGGCCAACGTCCTGACTTTC
j_call: TRBJ2-6
d_call: -
v_call: TRBV11-3
clone_size: few

cdr3_aa: CASSSSMWNNEQFF
cdr3_nt: TGTGCCAGCAGTTCGTCAATGTGGAACAATGAGCAGTTCTTC
j_call: TRBJ2-1
d_call: -
v_call: TRBV27
clone_size: -

cdr3_aa: CSAGQFTSSYEQYF
cdr3_nt: TGCAGTGCGGGACAGTTCACGAGCTCCTACGAGCAGTACTTC
j_call: TRBJ2-7
d_call: TRBD1
v_call: TRBV20-1
clone_size: -

cdr3_aa: CAISMGEKLFF
cdr3_nt: TGTGCCATCTCCATGGGAGAAAAACTGTTTTTT
j_call: TRBJ1-4
d_call: -
v_call: TRBV11-2
clone_size: few

cdr3_aa: CSAEGGTSGYNEQFF
cdr3_nt: TGCAGCGCCGAGGGCGGGACTAGCGGCTACAATGAGCAGTTCTTC
j_call: TRBJ2-1
d_call: TRBD2
v_call: TRBV29-1
clone_size: -

cdr3_aa: CASSSGGRLNQPQHF
cdr3_nt: TGTGCCAGCAGTTCCGGGGGCCGCCTCAATCAGCCCCAGCATTTT
j_call: TRBJ1-5
d_call: -
v_call: TRBV28
clone_size: many

cdr3_aa: CSALRLAGSYEQYF
cdr3_nt: TGCAGTGCTCTGAGACTAGCGGGTTCCTACGAGCAGTACTTC
j_call: TRBJ2-7
d_call: TRBD2
v_call: TRBV20-1
clone_size: few

cdr3_aa: CASSPLSPISYEQYF
cdr3_nt: TGTGCCAGCAGCCCCCTTTCGCCAATCTCCTACGAGCAGTACTTC
j_call: TRBJ2-7
d_call: -
v_call: TRBV7-2
clone_size: few

cdr3_aa: CSASMSGGTKNIQYF
cdr3_nt: TGCAGTGCTAGCATGTCGGGAGGGACCAAAAACATTCAGTACTTC
j_call: TRBJ2-4
d_call: TRBD2
v_call: TRBV20-1
clone_size: few

cdr3_aa: CASSLNPRGRTDTQYF
cdr3_nt: TGTGCCAGCAGCTTAAATCCTCGCGGGCGCACAGATACGCAGTATTTT
j_call: TRBJ2-3
d_call: -
v_call: TRBV7-9
clone_size: few

cdr3_aa: CAWSVQGNSPLHF
cdr3_nt: TGTGCCTGGAGTGTACAGGGTAATTCACCCCTCCACTTT
j_call: TRBJ1-6
d_call: -
v_call: TRBV30
clone_size: -

cdr3_aa: CASTLTSWGNGQFF
cdr3_nt: TGTGCCAGCACTCTTACGTCATGGGGGAATGGGCAGTTCTTC
j_call: TRBJ2-1
d_call: -
v_call: TRBV6-2/TRBV6-3
clone_size: -

cdr3_aa: CASSQESGLAGGEEQFF
cdr3_nt: TGTGCCAGCAGCCAAGAGTCGGGGCTAGCGGGAGGAGAGGAGCAGTTCTTC
j_call: TRBJ2-1
d_call: TRBD2
v_call: TRBV3-1
clone_size: few

cdr3_aa: CASSEGVWNSPLHF
cdr3_nt: TGTGCCAGCAGTGAAGGGGTTTGGAATTCACCCCTCCACTTT
j_call: TRBJ1-6
d_call: -
v_call: TRBV6-1
clone_size: -

cdr3_aa: CASSRREIMNEQFF
cdr3_nt: TGTGCCAGTAGCCGGCGCGAGATAATGAATGAGCAGTTCTTC
j_call: TRBJ2-1
d_call: -
v_call: TRBV19
clone_size: once

cdr3_aa: CASTSQGALREQYF
cdr3_nt: TGTGCCAGCACCAGTCAGGGTGCTTTGAGGGAGCAGTACTTC
j_call: TRBJ2-7
d_call: -
v_call: TRBV25-1
clone_size: few

cdr3_aa: CASSLEWSFSGNTIYF
cdr3_nt: TGTGCCAGCAGCTTAGAGTGGTCCTTCTCTGGAAACACCATATATTTT
j_call: TRBJ1-3
d_call: -
v_call: TRBV7-2
clone_size: few

cdr3_aa: CAWSSRETQYF
cdr3_nt: TGTGCCTGGAGTTCCCGGGAGACCCAGTACTTC
j_call: TRBJ2-5
d_call: -
v_call: TRBV30
clone_size: -

cdr3_aa: CASSAPRDVAGANVLTF
cdr3_nt: TGTGCCAGCAGTGCCCCACGGGACGTAGCTGGGGCCAACGTCCTGACTTTC
j_call: TRBJ2-6
d_call: -
v_call: TRBV28
clone_size: -

cdr3_aa: CASSRGVGGLNNEQFF
cdr3_nt: TGTGCCAGCAGCCGCGGGGTGGGGGGGCTGAACAATGAGCAGTTCTTC
j_call: TRBJ2-1
d_call: -
v_call: TRBV3-1
clone_size: many

cdr3_aa: CASRVGPTNTEAFF
cdr3_nt: TGTGCTAGCCGGGTCGGACCGACTAACACTGAAGCTTTCTTT
j_call: TRBJ1-1
d_call: -
v_call: TRBV7-2
clone_size: many

cdr3_aa: CASSSSYGYTF
cdr3_nt: TGTGCCAGCAGCTCCTCCTATGGCTACACCTTC
j_call: TRBJ1-2
d_call: -
v_call: TRBV3-1
clone_size: many

cdr3_aa: CASSIDLVRGHRGYTF
cdr3_nt: TGTGCCAGTAGTATAGATCTTGTCAGGGGGCATCGGGGCTACACCTTC
j_call: TRBJ1-2
d_call: TRBD1
v_call: TRBV19
clone_size: -

cdr3_aa: CASSRPRANYGYTF
cdr3_nt: TGTGCCAGCAGTCGACCGAGAGCTAACTATGGCTACACCTTC
j_call: TRBJ1-2
d_call: -
v_call: TRBV28
clone_size: few

cdr3_aa: CASRITSGANVLTF
cdr3_nt: TGCGCCAGCAGAATAACCTCTGGGGCCAACGTCCTGACTTTC
j_call: TRBJ2-6
d_call: -
v_call: TRBV5-1
clone_size: few

cdr3_aa: CASSYSRGSGSFQETQYF
cdr3_nt: TGTGCCAGCAGCTACTCACGAGGTAGCGGGAGTTTCCAAGAGACCCAGTACTTC
j_call: TRBJ2-5
d_call: TRBD2
v_call: TRBV7-9
clone_size: -

cdr3_aa: CASSSDRGGTDTQYF
cdr3_nt: TGCGCCAGCAGCTCGGACAGGGGTGGCACAGATACGCAGTATTTT
j_call: TRBJ2-3
d_call: TRBD1
v_call: TRBV5-1
clone_size: -

cdr3_aa: CASSSPGVNTEAFF
cdr3_nt: TGTGCCAGCAGTTCCCCGGGAGTGAACACTGAAGCTTTCTTT
j_call: TRBJ1-1
d_call: -
v_call: TRBV27
clone_size: many

cdr3_aa: CASRPPVGNTEAFF
cdr3_nt: TGTGCCAGCAGGCCACCCGTAGGAAACACTGAAGCTTTCTTT
j_call: TRBJ1-1
d_call: -
v_call: TRBV28
clone_size: many

cdr3_aa: CASSDAGVYEQYF
cdr3_nt: TGTGCCAGCAGTGACGCCGGAGTATACGAGCAGTACTTC
j_call: TRBJ2-7
d_call: -
v_call: TRBV6-1
clone_size: -